This is a list of T cell receptor beta chains from one sample in a study of beta chain features in type 1 diabetes. TCRdb keeps only in-frame clones here, not all; method: immunoSEQ multiplex PCR. The table has roughly 300,000 clones, approximately 9.7% seen once. The sequenced material came from central memory CD4+ T cells from blood. The source is a man aged 30 to 45 with type 1 diabetes. The conserved cysteine and the conserved F or W are not part of the CDR3 here. The D gene is left open where the match is weak.

j_call,d_call,cdr3_length,v_call,cdr3_aa
TRBJ2-5,TRBD2,13,TRBV27,ASSFDRTSWETQY
TRBJ1-6,-,13,TRBV30,AWQVGSSYNSPLH
TRBJ2-7,TRBD1,13,TRBV5-4,ASSLDRGRSYEQY
TRBJ1-3,-,13,TRBV2,ASTFDRNSGNTIY
TRBJ2-3,-,12,TRBV29-1,SVLTQGSTDTQY
TRBJ2-5,-,13,TRBV30,AWSVRDLSQETQY
TRBJ2-3,TRBD2,14,TRBV4-3,ASSHLAGVSTDTQY
TRBJ2-2,TRBD2,14,TRBV5-4,ASSPGTSGGAGELF
TRBJ2-5,-,9,TRBV7-9,ASTSQETQY
TRBJ2-3,-,12,TRBV7-9,ASSTDRRTDTQY
TRBJ2-7,-,12,TRBV14,ASSHGGRAAEQY
TRBJ2-7,-,14,TRBV21-1,ATRTSGGEREGEQY
TRBJ1-5,-,14,TRBV19,ASSIRDGGGNQPQH
TRBJ1-2,-,10,TRBV29-1,SVESGGHGYT
TRBJ2-7,-,12,TRBV27,ASSPHGRSYEQY
TRBJ2-4,TRBD1,11,TRBV25-1,ASRGQGKNIQY
TRBJ2-3,-,13,TRBV5-6,ASSLVLASTDTQY
TRBJ2-5,-,12,TRBV7-7,ASSLYLWQETQY
TRBJ1-1,TRBD1,13,TRBV2,ASSGTGFGDTEAF
TRBJ1-2,-,13,TRBV11-2,ASSLDQAGRYGYT
TRBJ1-2,-,11,TRBV28,ASSLRDNYGYT
TRBJ1-1,TRBD1,14,TRBV4-3,ASSQEPGQLNTEAF
TRBJ1-1,-,11,TRBV7-9,ASSLELGLEAF
TRBJ2-3,-,13,TRBV5-1,ASSALGLNRDTQY
TRBJ1-1,-,9,TRBV29-1,SVIENTEAF
TRBJ2-2,-,10,TRBV7-9,ASSPFTGELF
TRBJ1-4,TRBD1,14,TRBV25-1,ASSNYRTGGNEKLF
TRBJ1-6,TRBD1,14,TRBV7-9,ASSLSGAGGNSPLH
TRBJ2-5,-,11,TRBV11-2,ASSLRLWETQY
TRBJ1-6,-,12,TRBV7-2,ASILENLNSPLH
TRBJ2-5,-,9,TRBV7-2,ASSLMGNQY
TRBJ2-3,-,12,TRBV2,ASSASGSTDTQY
TRBJ2-4,-,10,TRBV10-2,ASSVERNIQY
TRBJ2-2,TRBD1,14,TRBV5-4,ASSSPGQGSTGELF
TRBJ2-3,TRBD2,16,TRBV2,ASIVFGLAGASTDTQY
TRBJ2-1,-,12,TRBV5-6,ASSVDTEPVGQF
TRBJ1-2,TRBD1,15,TRBV6-1,ASSEATGERPYYGYT
TRBJ2-3,-,11,TRBV7-2,ASSLGQTDTQY
TRBJ1-2,-,10,TRBV7-2,ASSLANYGYT
TRBJ1-2,-,11,TRBV4-2,ASSQEGIGGYT
TRBJ2-1,TRBD2,14,TRBV29-1,SGGLLGGSSYNEQF
TRBJ1-1,-,13,TRBV19,ASSIDPQMNTEAF
TRBJ2-4,-,11,TRBV2,ASTSGTWDIQY
TRBJ2-1,-,12,TRBV28,ASSSGVFYNEQF
TRBJ2-3,TRBD2,14,TRBV19,ASTDRGGRVTDTQY
TRBJ2-7,-,11,TRBV10-3,AISESGGREQY
TRBJ2-4,-,11,TRBV27,ASSLGGSDIQY
TRBJ1-6,-,12,TRBV30,ASSFGQYNSPLH
TRBJ2-1,-,11,TRBV11-2,ASSLERQAEQF
TRBJ2-7,-,13,TRBV7-2,ASSLAPGDSSEQY
TRBJ1-2,TRBD1,12,TRBV7-2,ASSFGQGGDGYT
TRBJ2-4,TRBD2,15,TRBV4-1,ASSPSLAGGHKNIQY
TRBJ2-3,-,13,TRBV5-8,ASSSPGISTDTQY